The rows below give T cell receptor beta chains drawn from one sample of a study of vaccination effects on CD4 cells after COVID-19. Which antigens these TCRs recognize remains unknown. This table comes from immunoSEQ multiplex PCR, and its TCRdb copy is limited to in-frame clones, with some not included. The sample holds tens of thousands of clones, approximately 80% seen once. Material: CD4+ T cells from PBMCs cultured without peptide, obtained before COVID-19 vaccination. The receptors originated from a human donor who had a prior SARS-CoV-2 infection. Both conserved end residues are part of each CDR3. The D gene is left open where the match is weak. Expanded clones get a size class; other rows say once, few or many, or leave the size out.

CDR3 protein: CAWSVGSLQPQHF
CDR3 DNA: TGTGCCTGGAGTGTAGGTTCACTTCAGCCCCAGCATTTT
J gene: TRBJ1-5
clone size: .
V gene: TRBV30
D gene: .

CDR3 protein: CASYQRGGGELFF
CDR3 DNA: TGTGCTAGTTACCAGCGGGGAGGCGGGGAGCTGTTTTTT
J gene: TRBJ2-2
clone size: .
V gene: TRBV12-5
D gene: TRBD2

CDR3 protein: CASTPMRTSGSTDTQYF
CDR3 DNA: TGTGCCAGCACCCCTATGAGGACTAGCGGGAGCACAGATACGCAGTATTTT
J gene: TRBJ2-3
clone size: .
V gene: TRBV27
D gene: TRBD2

CDR3 protein: CASSSTTGGYGYTF
CDR3 DNA: TGTGCCAGCTCATCTACGACAGGGGGGTATGGCTACACCTTC
J gene: TRBJ1-2
clone size: .
V gene: TRBV18
D gene: TRBD1

CDR3 protein: CASSLGGRYGYTF
CDR3 DNA: TGTGCCAGCAGCTTAGGTGGGCGCTATGGCTACACCTTC
J gene: TRBJ1-2
clone size: .
V gene: TRBV7-3
D gene: .

CDR3 protein: CAWSPGSTNEKLFF
CDR3 DNA: TGTGCCTGGAGCCCTGGGTCGACTAATGAAAAACTGTTTTTT
J gene: TRBJ1-4
clone size: once
V gene: TRBV30
D gene: .

CDR3 protein: CASSEAVYGLAGDDTDTQYF
CDR3 DNA: TGTGCCAGCAGTGAAGCTGTATACGGACTAGCGGGAGATGACACCGATACGCAGTATTTT
J gene: TRBJ2-3
clone size: .
V gene: TRBV6-1
D gene: TRBD2

CDR3 protein: CASSDTGSGNTIYF
CDR3 DNA: TGCGCCAGCAGCGACACAGGGTCTGGAAACACCATATATTTT
J gene: TRBJ1-3
clone size: .
V gene: TRBV5-1
D gene: .

CDR3 protein: CSASLTGIYGYTF
CDR3 DNA: TGCAGTGCGAGTTTAACAGGGATCTATGGCTACACCTTC
J gene: TRBJ1-2
clone size: few
V gene: TRBV20-1
D gene: .

CDR3 protein: CASIPQITGELFF
CDR3 DNA: TGTGCCAGCATTCCACAGATCACCGGGGAGCTGTTTTTT
J gene: TRBJ2-2
clone size: .
V gene: TRBV2
D gene: .

CDR3 protein: CASSAGLAGGGRDTQYF
CDR3 DNA: TGTGCCAGCAGCGCGGGACTAGCGGGCGGAGGGAGGGATACGCAGTATTTT
J gene: TRBJ2-3
clone size: .
V gene: TRBV9
D gene: TRBD2

CDR3 protein: CASSQPGNTEAFF
CDR3 DNA: TGTGCCAGCAGCCAACCCGGGAACACTGAAGCTTTCTTT
J gene: TRBJ1-1
clone size: few
V gene: TRBV3-1/TRBV3-2
D gene: .

CDR3 protein: CASSLGTSGAGWEQYF
CDR3 DNA: TGTGCCAGCAGCCTCGGGACTAGCGGGGCGGGTTGGGAGCAGTACTTC
J gene: TRBJ2-7
clone size: .
V gene: TRBV7-2
D gene: TRBD2

CDR3 protein: CASSLIVTGSTDTQYF
CDR3 DNA: TGTGCCAGCAGTCTGATCGTTACAGGGAGCACAGATACGCAGTATTTT
J gene: TRBJ2-3
clone size: .
V gene: TRBV6-4
D gene: .

CDR3 protein: CASCPSGRRSDTQYF
CDR3 DNA: TGTGCCAGCTGTCCTAGCGGGAGACGGTCAGATACGCAGTATTTT
J gene: TRBJ2-3
clone size: .
V gene: TRBV6-4
D gene: TRBD2

CDR3 protein: CASSSPGQNTGELFF
CDR3 DNA: TGTGCCAGCAGCTCCCCGGGACAGAACACCGGGGAGCTGTTTTTT
J gene: TRBJ2-2
clone size: once
V gene: TRBV7-3
D gene: .

CDR3 protein: CASSWPGPSTDTQYF
CDR3 DNA: TGTGCCAGCAGCTGGCCGGGACCGAGCACAGATACGCAGTATTTT
J gene: TRBJ2-3
clone size: .
V gene: TRBV5-6
D gene: .

CDR3 protein: CASSQDPQGWETQYF
CDR3 DNA: TGTGCCAGCAGCCAAGACCCTCAGGGGTGGGAGACCCAGTACTTC
J gene: TRBJ2-5
clone size: .
V gene: TRBV4-2
D gene: .

CDR3 protein: CASSGGDSSAQYF
CDR3 DNA: TGCGCCAGCAGCGGAGGGGACAGTTCGGCGCAGTACTTC
J gene: TRBJ2-7
clone size: .
V gene: TRBV5-1
D gene: .

CDR3 protein: CASSSTDLYSYEQYF
CDR3 DNA: TGTGCCAGCAGTTCCACGGACTTGTACTCCTACGAGCAGTACTTC
J gene: TRBJ2-7
clone size: .
V gene: TRBV27
D gene: .

CDR3 protein: CASSLLGGGLEQFF
CDR3 DNA: TGTGCCAGCAGCCTCCTAGGTGGGGGACTTGAGCAGTTCTTC
J gene: TRBJ2-1
clone size: few
V gene: TRBV7-2
D gene: .

CDR3 protein: CASSQEVSGNSPLHF
CDR3 DNA: TGCGCCAGCAGCCAAGAGGTTAGCGGAAATTCACCCCTCCACTTT
J gene: TRBJ1-6
clone size: .
V gene: TRBV4-3
D gene: .

CDR3 protein: CASSALSGGADETQYF
CDR3 DNA: TGTGCCAGTAGTGCCCTAAGCGGGGGGGCCGACGAGACCCAGTACTTC
J gene: TRBJ2-5
clone size: .
V gene: TRBV19
D gene: TRBD2

CDR3 protein: CANRPPRLAGAPPSDTQYF
CDR3 DNA: TGTGCCAACCGACCTCCACGACTAGCGGGAGCTCCCCCATCAGATACGCAGTATTTT
J gene: TRBJ2-3
clone size: .
V gene: TRBV7-9
D gene: TRBD2

CDR3 protein: CASIGRQEGNTEAFF
CDR3 DNA: TGTGCCAGCATAGGTCGACAGGAAGGGAACACTGAAGCTTTCTTT
J gene: TRBJ1-1
clone size: few
V gene: TRBV6-6
D gene: .

CDR3 protein: CASSPTSLTGRTETQYF
CDR3 DNA: TGTGCCAGCTCACCGACTTCCCTGACGGGACGGACAGAGACCCAGTACTTC
J gene: TRBJ2-5
clone size: .
V gene: TRBV18
D gene: .

CDR3 protein: CASSQDPTRSGGYTGELFF
CDR3 DNA: TGTGCCAGCAGCCAAGACCCGACACGAAGCGGGGGATACACCGGGGAGCTGTTTTTT
J gene: TRBJ2-2
clone size: few
V gene: TRBV3-1/TRBV3-2
D gene: TRBD2

CDR3 protein: CASSVVGGHNEQFF
CDR3 DNA: TGTGCCAGCAGCGTAGTCGGGGGACACAATGAGCAGTTCTTC
J gene: TRBJ2-1
clone size: .
V gene: TRBV9
D gene: .

CDR3 protein: CASSLVTTNTEAFF
CDR3 DNA: TGTGCCAGCAGCTTAGTCACCACGAACACTGAAGCTTTCTTT
J gene: TRBJ1-1
clone size: .
V gene: TRBV11-2
D gene: .

CDR3 protein: CSVGQASSGNTIYF
CDR3 DNA: TGCAGCGTTGGGCAGGCTAGCTCTGGAAACACCATATATTTT
J gene: TRBJ1-3
clone size: .
V gene: TRBV29-1
D gene: .

CDR3 protein: CASSIVPVGDTQYF
CDR3 DNA: TGTGCCAGTAGTATAGTTCCGGTAGGGGATACGCAGTATTTT
J gene: TRBJ2-3
clone size: .
V gene: TRBV19
D gene: .

CDR3 protein: CASSREGIRGELFF
CDR3 DNA: TGCGCCAGCAGCCGGGAGGGAATCCGCGGGGAGCTGTTTTTT
J gene: TRBJ2-2
clone size: .
V gene: TRBV4-1
D gene: TRBD2

CDR3 protein: CASSLGTSGGEDTQYF
CDR3 DNA: TGCGCCAGCAGCTTGGGGACTAGCGGGGGAGAGGATACGCAGTATTTT
J gene: TRBJ2-3
clone size: .
V gene: TRBV5-1
D gene: TRBD2